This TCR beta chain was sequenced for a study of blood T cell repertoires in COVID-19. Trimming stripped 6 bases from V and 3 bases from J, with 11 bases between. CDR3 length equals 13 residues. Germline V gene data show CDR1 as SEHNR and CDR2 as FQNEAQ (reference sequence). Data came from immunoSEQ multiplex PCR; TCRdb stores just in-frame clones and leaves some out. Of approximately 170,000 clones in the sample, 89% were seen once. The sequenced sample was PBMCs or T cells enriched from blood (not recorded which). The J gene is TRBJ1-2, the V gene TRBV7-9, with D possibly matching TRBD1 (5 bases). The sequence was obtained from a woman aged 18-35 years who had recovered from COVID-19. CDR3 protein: CASSFTGDYGYTF. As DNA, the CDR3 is TGTGCCAGCAGTTTTACAGGAGACTATGGCTACACCTTC.